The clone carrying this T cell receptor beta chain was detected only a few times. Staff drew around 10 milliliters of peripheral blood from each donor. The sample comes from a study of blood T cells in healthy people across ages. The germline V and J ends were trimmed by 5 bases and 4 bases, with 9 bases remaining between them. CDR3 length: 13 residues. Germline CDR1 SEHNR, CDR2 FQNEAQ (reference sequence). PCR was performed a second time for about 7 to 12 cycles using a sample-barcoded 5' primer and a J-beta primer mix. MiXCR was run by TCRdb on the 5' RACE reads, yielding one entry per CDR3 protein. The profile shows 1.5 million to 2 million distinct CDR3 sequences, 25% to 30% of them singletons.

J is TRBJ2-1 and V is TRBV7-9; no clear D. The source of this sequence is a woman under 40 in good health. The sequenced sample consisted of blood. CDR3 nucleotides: TGTGCCAGCAGCCCCAACGCGTACAATGAGCAGTTCTTC. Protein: CASSPNAYNEQFF.